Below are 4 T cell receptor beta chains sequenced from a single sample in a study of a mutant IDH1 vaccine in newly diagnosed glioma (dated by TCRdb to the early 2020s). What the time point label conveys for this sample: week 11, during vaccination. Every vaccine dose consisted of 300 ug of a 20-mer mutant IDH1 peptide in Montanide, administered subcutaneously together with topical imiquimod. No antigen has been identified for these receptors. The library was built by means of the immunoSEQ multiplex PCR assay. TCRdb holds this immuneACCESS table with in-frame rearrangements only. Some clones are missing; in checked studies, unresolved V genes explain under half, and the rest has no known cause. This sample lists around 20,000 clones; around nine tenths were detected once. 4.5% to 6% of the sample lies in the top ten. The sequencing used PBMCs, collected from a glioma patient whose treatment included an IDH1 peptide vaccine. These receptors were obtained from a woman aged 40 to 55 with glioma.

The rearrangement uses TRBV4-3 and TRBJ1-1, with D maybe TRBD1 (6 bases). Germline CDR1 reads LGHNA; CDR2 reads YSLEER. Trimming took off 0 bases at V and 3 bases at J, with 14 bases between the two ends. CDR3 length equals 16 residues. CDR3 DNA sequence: TGCGCCAGCAGCCAAGATAGGGGGAGTATTGACACTGAAGCTTTCTTT. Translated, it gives CASSQDRGSIDTEAFF.

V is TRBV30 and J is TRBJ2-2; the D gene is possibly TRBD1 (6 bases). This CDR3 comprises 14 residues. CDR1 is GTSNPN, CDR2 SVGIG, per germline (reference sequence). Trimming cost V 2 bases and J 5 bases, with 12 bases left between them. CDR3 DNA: TGTGCCTGGAGTAAGGACAGAGGGACCGGGGAGCTGTTTTTT. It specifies CAWSKDRGTGELFF. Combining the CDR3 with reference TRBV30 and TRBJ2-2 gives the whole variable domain SQTIHQWPATLVQPVGSPLSLECTVEGTSNPNLYWYRQAAGRGLQLLFYSVGIGQISSEVPQNLSASRPQDRQFILSSKKLLLSDSGFYLCAWSKDRGTGELFFGEGSRLTVL.

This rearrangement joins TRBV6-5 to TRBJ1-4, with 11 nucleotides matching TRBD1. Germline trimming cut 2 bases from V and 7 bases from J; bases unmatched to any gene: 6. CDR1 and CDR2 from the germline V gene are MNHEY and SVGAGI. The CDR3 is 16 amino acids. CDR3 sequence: CASSYTGQGVREKLFF. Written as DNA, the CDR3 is TGTGCCAGCAGTTACACGGGACAGGGGGTCCGTGAAAAACTGTTTTTT.

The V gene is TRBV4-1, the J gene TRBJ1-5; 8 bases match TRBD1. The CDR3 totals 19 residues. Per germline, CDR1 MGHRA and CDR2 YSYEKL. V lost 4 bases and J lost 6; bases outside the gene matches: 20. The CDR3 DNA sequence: TGCGCCAGCAGCCCATGGTTGGCAGGGGGCGCATGGGTCAGTCAGCCCCAGCATTTT. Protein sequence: CASSPWLAGGAWVSQPQHF.